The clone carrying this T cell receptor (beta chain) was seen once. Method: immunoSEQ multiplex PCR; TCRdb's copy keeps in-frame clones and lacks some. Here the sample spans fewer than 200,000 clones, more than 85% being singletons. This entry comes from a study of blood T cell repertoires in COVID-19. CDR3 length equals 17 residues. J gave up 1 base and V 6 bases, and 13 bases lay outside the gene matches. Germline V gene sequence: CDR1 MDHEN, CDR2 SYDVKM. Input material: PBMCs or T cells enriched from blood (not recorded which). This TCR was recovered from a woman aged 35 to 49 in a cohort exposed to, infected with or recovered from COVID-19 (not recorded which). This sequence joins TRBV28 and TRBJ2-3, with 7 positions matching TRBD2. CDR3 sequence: CASSLPGEGLGTDTQYF. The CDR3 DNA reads TGTGCCAGCAGCCTCCCCGGGGAGGGTTTGGGCACAGATACGCAGTATTTT.